This T cell receptor beta chain was recovered during a study of shared clonotypes between healthy human individuals. Study-wide results and caveats: Non-shared clonotypes had lower generation probabilities than those shared by all four donors.

Of note for this clone: The antigen is undetermined.

Naive CD8 cells lacked CD45RO and underwent positive selection for CCR7, leaving out terminally differentiated effector memory CD45RA+ cells. The method was immunoSEQ multiplex PCR; TCRdb's version includes in-frame clones alone and lacks a portion of them. Here the sample spans hundreds of thousands of clones, 90% to 98% being singletons. V lost 3 bases and J 3 bases, leaving 18 bases between the germline ends. The germline V gene has CDR1 GTSNPN and CDR2 SVGIG (reference sequence). The CDR3 length is 15 residues. Source material: naive CD8+ T cells sorted from blood. This clonotype originated in a man younger than 40 in good health. V gene TRBV30 combines with J gene TRBJ2-7, with a weak D call TRBD2 (5 bases). The CDR3 spells CAWRGAGLPNYEQYF. CDR3 coding DNA: TGTGCCTGGAGGGGAGCAGGACTCCCTAACTACGAGCAGTACTTC.